One sample yielded the 15 T cell receptor beta chains listed below, sequenced in a study of cytomegalovirus exposure and HLA in healthy donors. A multiplex PCR was run with 60 Vbeta primers and 13 Jbeta primers. The assay was immunoSEQ multiplex PCR, and TCRdb's table has in-frame clones only and misses some. Listed are 95,000 to 150,000 clones; 3.6% falls within the top ten. The sequenced sample consisted of PBMCs. The origin of the receptors is a man between 18 and 29 years old in good health and CMV-seronegative.

The rearrangement links TRBV23-1 to TRBJ1-1; TRBD1 might be the D (5 bases). TRBV23-1 is sorted into the ORF group, with uncertain function. Deletions cut 3 bases from V and 4 bases from J, with 12 bases between. CDR3 length equals 14 residues. The CDR3 is CASSHDSVITEAFF. In nucleotides, the CDR3 is TGCGCCAGCAGTCATGACAGCGTGATCACTGAAGCTTTCTTT.

With respect to this clone: At one end, the junction sequence differs from germline, possibly due to a read error. V usage is TRBV6-1 and J usage is TRBJ2-7; 7 bases match TRBD2. The CDR3 spans 15 residues. Germline CDR1 and CDR2: MNHNS and SASEGT. Here the CDR3 DNA reads TGTGCCAGCAGAGAAGTACTAGCGAGGACCTACGAGCAGTACTTC. Protein product: CASREVLARTYEQYF.

This chain joins TRBV11-2 and TRBJ2-2; TRBD2 matches 10 bases. Germline CDR1 is SGHAT and CDR2 is FQNNGV. The CDR3 extends over 17 amino acids. V was clipped by 5 bases and J by 3 bases; unmatched bases: 9. DNA of the CDR3: TGTGCCAGCAGCCCCCCCACTAGCGGGAAGGACACCGGGGAGCTGTTTTTT. The encoded protein is CASSPPTSGKDTGELFF.

In DNA form, the CDR3 reads TGCGCCAGCCGGGCCGGGATCGTACCTCAGACTGAAGCTTTCTTT. It yields the protein CASRAGIVPQTEAFF. The rearrangement joins TRBV10-2 to TRBJ1-1; D remains ambiguous. Per the germline V gene, CDR1 is WSHSY and CDR2 is SAAADI. Trimming pared 8 bases from V and 5 bases from J, leaving 21 bases between. The length of the CDR3 is 15 residues.

This rearrangement joins TRBV6-6 to TRBJ2-5, with 11 nucleotides matching TRBD2. This CDR3 is 16 amino acids long. The germline V gene has CDR1 MNHNY and CDR2 SVGAGI (reference sequence). The ends lost 8 bases at V and 1 base at J; junction bases unmatched: 9. The CDR3 region has the DNA TGTGCCAGCGTCGCCGGGCTAGCGGGGGGCCAAGAGACCCAGTACTTC. It is translated as CASVAGLAGGQETQYF.

V usage is TRBV5-1 and J usage is TRBJ1-2; 7 bases match TRBD1. V lost 6 bases, J lost 3 bases, and 17 bases stayed unmatched. CDR1 SGHRS and CDR2 YFSETQ come from the germline V gene. CDR3 length equals 17 residues. The CDR3 DNA reads as TGCGCCAGCACGGCGACGGGAAGGGGGCTGCGGGACTATGGCTACACCTTC. This translates into CASTATGRGLRDYGYTF.

The V call is TRBV19, the J call TRBJ1-1, with D possibly TRBD1 on 5 matching bases. In germline, CDR1 is LNHDA, CDR2 SQIVND (reference sequence). The length of the CDR3 is 14 residues. Trimming cost V 2 bases and J 1 base, with 8 bases left between them. CDR3 DNA: TGTGCCAGTAGTATAACCGACAGGAACACTGAAGCTTTCTTT. Translated: CASSITDRNTEAFF.

V is TRBV7-8 and J is TRBJ2-1, with 8 positions matching TRBD2. The CDR3 is 16 amino acids. V lost 0 bases, J lost 7 bases, and 8 bases stayed unmatched. Per the germline V gene, CDR1 is SGHVS and CDR2 is FQNEAQ. CDR3 sequence (DNA): TGTGCCAGCAGCTTAGCGCGGAGCGGGAGTCGGAATGAGCAGTTCTTC. It is translated as CASSLARSGSRNEQFF.

The V call is TRBV5-6, the J call TRBJ1-1, with D unclear. This CDR3 comprises 14 residues. Germline V gene sequence: CDR1 SGHDT, CDR2 YYEEEE. The V and J ends lost 3 bases and 0 bases respectively, with 9 bases between them. The CDR3 loop reads CASSSYHVNTEAFF. The CDR3 nucleotides read TGTGCCAGCAGCTCCTACCACGTGAACACTGAAGCTTTCTTT.

The chain employs TRBV19 and TRBJ1-2; unclear D gene. The germline V and J ends were trimmed by 5 bases and 2 bases, with 9 bases remaining between them. The CDR3 consists of 13 residues. Germline V gives CDR1 LNHDA, CDR2 SQIVND (reference sequence). DNA of the CDR3: TGTGCCAGTAGTCTAACAGAAAACTATGGCTACACCTTC. It codes for CASSLTENYGYTF. The variable domain in full, completed from reference TRBV19 and TRBJ1-2, reads DGGITQSPKYLFRKEGQNVTLSCEQNLNHDAMYWYRQDPGQGLRLIYYSQIVNDFQKGDIAEGYSVSREKKESFPLTVTSAQKNPTAFYLCASSLTENYGYTFGSGTRLTVV.

The gene calls are TRBV7-8 and TRBJ2-3, with TRBD2 matching 11 bases. The V and J ends lost 4 bases and 5 bases, in that order; junction bases with no gene match: 8. In germline, CDR1 is SGHVS, CDR2 FQNEAQ. The CDR3 is 16 amino acids. CDR3 residues: CASSSKTSGRGDTQYF. The CDR3 nucleotides are TGTGCCAGCAGCTCGAAAACTAGCGGGAGAGGAGATACGCAGTATTTT.

The gene calls are TRBV14 and TRBJ2-7; D possibly corresponds to TRBD1 (5 bases). The CDR3 contains 16 residues. Germline V CDR1 and CDR2: SGHDN, FVKESK. Trimming stripped 4 bases from V and 2 bases from J, with 18 bases between. The DNA of the CDR3 is TGTGCCAGCAGCCTCGAGCCGACAGTTTTAACCTACGAGCAGTACTTC. It is translated as CASSLEPTVLTYEQYF. The variable domain in full, completed from reference TRBV14 and TRBJ2-7, reads EAGVTQFPSHSVIEKGQTVTLRCDPISGHDNLYWYRRVMGKEIKFLLHFVKESKQDESGMPNNRFLAERTGGTYSTLKVQPAELEDSGVYFCASSLEPTVLTYEQYFGPGTRLTVT.

The chain uses TRBV27 and TRBJ1-4, with 10 nucleotides matching TRBD1. The ends lost 8 bases at V and 4 bases at J; junction bases unmatched: 1. Per the germline V gene, CDR1 is MNHEY and CDR2 is SMNVEV (reference sequence). The CDR3 consists of 13 residues. CDR3 bases: TGTGCCAGCCGGGACAGGGGTAATGAAAAACTGTTTTTT. Translation: CASRDRGNEKLFF.

This sequence joins TRBV7-6 and TRBJ1-5; tentatively, D is TRBD1 (6 bases). Trimming removed 5 bases at V and 4 bases at J, with 12 bases between. Germline loops: CDR1 SGHVS, CDR2 FNYEAQ. The CDR3 is made up of 14 amino acids. The CDR3 DNA follows: TGTGCCAGCAGCGGGGACAAGCGAAATCAGCCCCAGCATTTT. This sequence encodes CASSGDKRNQPQHF.

The chain couples TRBV10-3 to TRBJ1-3; no firm D call. In germline, CDR1 is ENHRY, CDR2 SYGVKD. The ends were cut back, 2 bases at V and 4 bases at J, with 6 bases in the middle. The CDR3 covers 13 residues. As DNA, the CDR3 is TGTGCCATCAGTGAGACTCTGGGAAACACCATATATTTT. As protein: CAISETLGNTIYF.